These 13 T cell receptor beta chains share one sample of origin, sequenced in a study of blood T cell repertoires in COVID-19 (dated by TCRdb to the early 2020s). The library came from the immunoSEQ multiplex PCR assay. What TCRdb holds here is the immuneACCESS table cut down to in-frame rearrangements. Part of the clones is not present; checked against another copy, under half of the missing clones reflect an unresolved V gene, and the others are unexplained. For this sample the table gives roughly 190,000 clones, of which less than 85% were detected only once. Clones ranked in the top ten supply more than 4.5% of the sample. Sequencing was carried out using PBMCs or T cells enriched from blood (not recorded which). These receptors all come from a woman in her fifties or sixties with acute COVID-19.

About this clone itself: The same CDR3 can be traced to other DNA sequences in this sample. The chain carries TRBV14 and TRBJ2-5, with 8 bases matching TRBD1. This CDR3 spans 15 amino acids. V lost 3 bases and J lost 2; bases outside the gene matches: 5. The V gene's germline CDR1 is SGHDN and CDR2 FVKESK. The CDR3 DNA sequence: TGTGCCAGCAGCCAGATAGGACAGGGTCAAGAGACCCAGTACTTC. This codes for CASSQIGQGQETQYF.

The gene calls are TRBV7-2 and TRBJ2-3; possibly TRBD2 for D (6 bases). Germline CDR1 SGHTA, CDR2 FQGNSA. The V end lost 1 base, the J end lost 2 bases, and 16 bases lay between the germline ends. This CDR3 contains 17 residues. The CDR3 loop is CASSLVGRRVPTDTQYF. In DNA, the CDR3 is TGTGCCAGCAGCTTAGTGGGTCGGAGGGTACCCACAGATACGCAGTATTTT.

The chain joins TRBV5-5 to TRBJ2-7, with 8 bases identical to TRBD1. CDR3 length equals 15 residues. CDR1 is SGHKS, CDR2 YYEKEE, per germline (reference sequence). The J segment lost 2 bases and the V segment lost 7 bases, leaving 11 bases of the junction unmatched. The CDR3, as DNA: TGTGCCAGCTTCACCGCGGACAGGGACGCCTACGAGCAGTACGTC. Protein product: CASFTADRDAYEQYV.

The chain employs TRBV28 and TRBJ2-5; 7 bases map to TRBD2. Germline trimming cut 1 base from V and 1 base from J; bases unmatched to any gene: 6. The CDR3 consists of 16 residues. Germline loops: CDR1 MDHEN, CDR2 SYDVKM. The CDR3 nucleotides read TGTGCCAGCAGTTTATCCGCGGGGAGGGGCCAAGAGACCCAGTACTTC. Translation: CASSLSAGRGQETQYF. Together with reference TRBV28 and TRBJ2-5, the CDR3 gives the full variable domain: DVKVTQSSRYLVKRTGEKVFLECVQDMDHENMFWYRQDPGLGLRLIYFSYDVKMKEKGDIPEGYSVSREKKERFSLILESASTNQTSMYLCASSLSAGRGQETQYFGPGTRLLVL.

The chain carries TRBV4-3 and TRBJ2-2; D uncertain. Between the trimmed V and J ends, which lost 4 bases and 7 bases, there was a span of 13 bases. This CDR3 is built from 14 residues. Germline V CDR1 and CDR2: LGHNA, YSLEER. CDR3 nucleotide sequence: TGCGCCAGCAGCCTGGTAGACCGAGGCGGGGAGCTGTTTTTT. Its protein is CASSLVDRGGELFF.

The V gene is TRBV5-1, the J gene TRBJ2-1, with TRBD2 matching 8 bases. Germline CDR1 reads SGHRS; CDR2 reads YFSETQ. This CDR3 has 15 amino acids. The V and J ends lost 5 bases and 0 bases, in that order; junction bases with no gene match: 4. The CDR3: CASRGSGGSYNEQFF. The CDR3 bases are TGCGCCAGCAGGGGGAGCGGGGGCTCCTACAATGAGCAGTTCTTC.

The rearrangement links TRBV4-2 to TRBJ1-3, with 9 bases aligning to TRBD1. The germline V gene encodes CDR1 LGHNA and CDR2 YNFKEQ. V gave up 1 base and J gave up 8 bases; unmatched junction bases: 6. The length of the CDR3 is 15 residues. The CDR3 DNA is TGTGCCAGCAGCCAAGCGGGACAGGGAGGTTACACCATATATTTT. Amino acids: CASSQAGQGGYTIYF.

CDR3 DNA sequence: TGTGCCAGCTCCCAGGGACAGGGAAGGGGCAATGAGCAGTTCTTC. Translated, it gives CASSQGQGRGNEQFF. This chain uses TRBV18 with TRBJ2-1; TRBD1 agrees at 9 bases. V lost 6 bases, J lost 6 bases, and 9 bases stayed unmatched. The CDR3 is made up of 15 amino acids. Per the germline V gene, CDR1 is KGHSH and CDR2 is LQKENI.

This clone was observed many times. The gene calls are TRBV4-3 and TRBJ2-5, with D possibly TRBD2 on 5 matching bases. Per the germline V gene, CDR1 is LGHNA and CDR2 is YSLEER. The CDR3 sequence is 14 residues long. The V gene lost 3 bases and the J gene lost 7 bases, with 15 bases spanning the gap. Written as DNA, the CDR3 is TGCGCCAGCAGCCATGTTACGGGCCGGGGGACCCAGTACTTC. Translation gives CASSHVTGRGTQYF.

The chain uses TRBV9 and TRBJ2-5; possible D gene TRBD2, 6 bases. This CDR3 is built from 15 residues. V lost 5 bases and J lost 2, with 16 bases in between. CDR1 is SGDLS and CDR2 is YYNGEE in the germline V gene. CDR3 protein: CASSSMAGKQETQYF. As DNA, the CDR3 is TGTGCCAGCAGTTCGATGGCGGGGAAACAAGAGACCCAGTACTTC.

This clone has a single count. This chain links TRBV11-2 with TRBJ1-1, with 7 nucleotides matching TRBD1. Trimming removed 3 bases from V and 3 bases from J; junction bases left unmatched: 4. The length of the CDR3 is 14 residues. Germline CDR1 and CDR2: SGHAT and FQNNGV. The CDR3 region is CASSFSQGDTEAFF. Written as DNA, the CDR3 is TGTGCCAGCAGCTTCTCTCAGGGGGACACTGAAGCTTTCTTT.

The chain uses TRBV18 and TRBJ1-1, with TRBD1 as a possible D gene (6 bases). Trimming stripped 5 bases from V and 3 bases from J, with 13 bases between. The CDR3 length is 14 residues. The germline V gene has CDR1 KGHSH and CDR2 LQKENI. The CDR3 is CASSATGTHTEAFF. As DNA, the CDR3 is TGTGCCAGCTCAGCAACCGGGACACACACTGAAGCTTTCTTT.

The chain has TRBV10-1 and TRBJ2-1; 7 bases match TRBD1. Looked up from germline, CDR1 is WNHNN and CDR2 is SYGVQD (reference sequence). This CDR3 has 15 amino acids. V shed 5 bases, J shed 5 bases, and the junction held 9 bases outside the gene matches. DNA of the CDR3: TGCGCCAGCAGTAGTACAGGGGAAAGACACAATGAGCAGTTCTTC. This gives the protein CASSSTGERHNEQFF.